One sample yielded the 13 T cell receptor beta chains listed below, sequenced in a study of stem cell transplantation in POMP-related autoinflammatory disease (dated by TCRdb to the early 2020s). The method behind the library was the immunoSEQ multiplex PCR assay. TCRdb carries this immuneACCESS record with in-frame sequences only. Its versions omit some clonotypes, under half of them owing to an unresolved V gene in the studies checked, with the rest unexplained. This sample lists some 30,000 clones; about 86% were detected once. The ten biggest clones cover approximately 0.71% of the sample. The sample's time point, from its label and the paper: before hematopoietic stem cell transplant. Sequences were derived from CD4+ T cells from PBMCs, sampled before stem cell transplantation. Receptors originate from a human donor with POMP-related autoinflammation and immune dysregulation (PRAID).

The chain links TRBV4-1 to TRBJ2-4, with 8 nucleotides matching TRBD1. Trimming at V came to 4 bases and at J to 1 base, leaving 12 bases not matched to a gene. The CDR3 spans 18 residues. CDR1 and CDR2 from the germline V gene are MGHRA and YSYEKL. CDR3 nucleotides: TGCGCCAGCAGCCTCGGGACAGGTACCTTTTTGGCCAAAAACATTCAGTACTTC. Translation: CASSLGTGTFLAKNIQYF.

This chain links TRBV28 with TRBJ1-5, with no clear D. Germline loops: CDR1 MDHEN, CDR2 SYDVKM. The CDR3 has 15 amino acids. Between the trimmed V and J ends, which lost 3 bases and 0 bases, there was a span of 9 bases. This CDR3 is CASSLTTISNQPQHF. CDR3 nucleotides: TGTGCCAGCAGTTTGACAACGATTAGCAATCAGCCCCAGCATTTT.

This clone was counted once. The rearrangement links TRBV4-1 to TRBJ2-1; 10 bases agree with TRBD2. With V trimmed by 0 bases and J by 4 bases, 6 bases remained unmatched. This CDR3 has 17 amino acids. CDR1 and CDR2 from the germline V gene are MGHRA and YSYEKL. CDR3 protein: CASSQDRLAGVYNEQFF. The CDR3 DNA reads TGCGCCAGCAGCCAAGATAGGCTAGCGGGGGTGTACAATGAGCAGTTCTTC.

The chain has TRBV5-4 and TRBJ1-1, with no clear D. The V gene's germline CDR1 is SGHNT and CDR2 YYREEE (reference sequence). Trimming left V 0 bases short and J 1 base short, with 7 bases between. The CDR3 has 14 residues. CDR3 region: CASSLGHPNTEAFF. CDR3 coding DNA: TGTGCCAGCAGCTTGGGACACCCGAACACTGAAGCTTTCTTT.

The chain employs TRBV5-4 and TRBJ2-5; the D is unclear. V lost 0 bases to trimming and J lost 1 base, with 7 bases between them. This CDR3 comprises 14 residues. Per germline, CDR1 SGHNT and CDR2 YYREEE (reference sequence). The CDR3 spells CASSLGRPQETQYF. The CDR3 DNA reads as TGTGCCAGCAGCTTGGGGCGACCCCAAGAGACCCAGTACTTC. The entire variable domain, with the rest obtained from reference TRBV5-4 and TRBJ2-5, is as follows: ETGVTQSPTHLIKTRGQQVTLRCSSQSGHNTVSWYQQALGQGPQFIFQYYREEENGRGNFPPRFSGLQFPNYSSELNVNALELDDSALYLCASSLGRPQETQYFGPGTRLLVL.

The CDR3 DNA is TGTGCCAGCAGCTTAGATCAAGCGTGGCAGTTCTTC. Translation: CASSLDQAWQFF. The chain is built from TRBV7-9 and TRBJ2-1, with D unclear. The CDR3 consists of 12 residues. V dropped 1 base and J dropped 12 bases, with 10 bases sitting between them. Germline values: CDR1 SEHNR, CDR2 FQNEAQ (reference sequence).

V usage is TRBV11-2 and J usage is TRBJ1-2; TRBD1 matches 9 bases. The germline V gene encodes CDR1 SGHAT and CDR2 FQNNGV. Unmatched junction bases numbered 4, after V lost 2 bases and J lost 3 bases. There are 15 residues in the CDR3. The CDR3 nucleotides are TGTGCCAGCAGCTTAACGGGACAGGGACACTATGGCTACACCTTC. It is translated as CASSLTGQGHYGYTF.

The rearrangement uses TRBV15 and TRBJ2-7; D may be TRBD2 (5 bases). CDR3 length equals 14 residues. Germline loops: CDR1 LNHNV, CDR2 YYDKDF (reference sequence). The V gene lost 7 bases and the J gene lost 1 base, with 14 bases spanning the gap. The CDR3 region has the DNA TGTGCCACCACTCCTGGCCGGACTTCCTACGAGCAGTACTTC. Translating it yields CATTPGRTSYEQYF.

The V call is TRBV5-1, the J call TRBJ2-1; TRBD2 agrees at 9 bases. The germline V gene encodes CDR1 SGHRS and CDR2 YFSETQ. The CDR3 spans 17 residues. J was trimmed by 6 bases and V by 0 bases; bases with no gene match: 10. The DNA of the CDR3 is TGCGCCAGCAGCTTGGATCCAGCGGGGGGCCTGAGCAATGAGCAGTTCTTC. Its translation: CASSLDPAGGLSNEQFF.

V usage is TRBV4-1 and J usage is TRBJ1-5; D is possibly TRBD1 (5 bases). V shed 0 bases and J shed 0 bases, with 12 bases lying between them. The germline CDR1 and CDR2 sequences are MGHRA and YSYEKL. This CDR3 contains 17 residues. The CDR3 loop reads CASSQDKGAYSNQPQHF. CDR3 sequence (DNA): TGCGCCAGCAGCCAAGATAAAGGGGCGTATAGCAATCAGCCCCAGCATTTT.

V usage is TRBV9 and J usage is TRBJ1-2, with 8 bases fitting TRBD1. This CDR3 is 14 amino acids long. The V gene end was trimmed by 2 bases and the J gene end by 6 bases; junction bases not matched to a gene: 6. Germline assignment: CDR1 SGDLS and CDR2 YYNGEE. The CDR3 protein is CASSVAGGKDGYTF. The CDR3 DNA is TGTGCCAGCAGCGTTGCAGGGGGCAAGGATGGCTACACCTTC.

V gene TRBV7-2 combines with J gene TRBJ2-1; 8 bases fit TRBD2. CDR3 length: 14 amino acids. The ends lost 5 bases at V and 6 bases at J; junction bases unmatched: 6. The germline CDR1 and CDR2 sequences are SGHTA and FQGNSA. CDR3 in amino acids: CASSIRTSRNEQFF. The DNA for the CDR3 is TGTGCCAGCAGCATCCGGACTAGCCGCAATGAGCAGTTCTTC.

The chain uses TRBV5-1 and TRBJ2-6, with D hard to call. This CDR3 comprises 17 residues. CDR1 and CDR2 (germline): SGHRS, YFSETQ. The V end lost 0 bases, the J end lost 1 base, and 11 bases lay between the germline ends. The CDR3 is CASSLGQQPSGANVLTF. In nucleotides, the CDR3 is TGCGCCAGCAGCTTGGGACAACAGCCGTCTGGGGCCAACGTCCTGACTTTC.